Listed here are 6 T cell receptor beta chains from one sample, sequenced in a study of T cell changes during pregnancy in multiple sclerosis. Assay: immunoSEQ multiplex PCR; the TCRdb copy retains only in-frame clones and omits some. The table records under 25,000 clones, around four fifths of them present only once. Sequenced here: CD8+ T cells from peripheral blood mononuclear cells, sampled in the first trimester of pregnancy. The receptors derive from a female donor in good health, enrolled as a control in a pregnancy study.

The chain joins TRBV6-1 to TRBJ2-7; 7 positions agree with TRBD1. Trimming took 8 bases from V and 3 from J; bases not matched to a gene: 10. This CDR3 contains 14 residues. CDR1 and CDR2 (germline): MNHNS, SASEGT. DNA for the CDR3: TGTGCCAGCTGCTACAGGGGACAGAACTACGAGCAGTACTTC. Its translation: CASCYRGQNYEQYF.

This chain links TRBV6-1 with TRBJ1-2; a possible D gene is TRBD1 (6 bases). Trimming pared 5 bases from V and 8 bases from J, leaving 21 bases between. This CDR3 contains 15 residues. CDR1 MNHNS and CDR2 SASEGT come from the germline V gene. The CDR3 DNA is TGTGCCAGCAGTCCTCCTCCCGACAGGCCTCCGGGCTACACCTTC. This codes for CASSPPPDRPPGYTF.

V is TRBV13 and J is TRBJ2-7; a weak D match, TRBD2 (5 bases). This CDR3 comprises 13 residues. Per the germline V gene, CDR1 is PRHDT and CDR2 is FYEKMQ (reference sequence). V lost 8 bases to trimming and J lost 0 bases, with 11 bases between them. The CDR3 here is CASGHRGSYEQYF. The CDR3 region has the DNA TGTGCCAGCGGGCATCGGGGCTCCTACGAGCAGTACTTC.

The rearrangement links TRBV27 to TRBJ2-2, with D possibly matching TRBD2 (6 bases). The length of the CDR3 is 18 residues. CDR1 and CDR2 (germline): MNHEY, SMNVEV (reference sequence). The V end was cut by 0 bases, the J end by 2 bases, with 16 bases between. The CDR3 is CASSLSRGKSLNTGELFF. The CDR3 coding sequence is TGTGCCAGCAGTTTATCACGCGGGAAGTCCCTAAACACCGGGGAGCTGTTTTTT.

This chain uses TRBV27 with TRBJ2-1; a possible D gene is TRBD1 (7 bases). The V and J ends lost 7 bases and 0 bases respectively, with 13 bases between them. The germline V gene encodes CDR1 MNHEY and CDR2 SMNVEV (reference sequence). This CDR3 is built from 15 residues. Here the CDR3 reads CASNAGGFSYNEQFF. CDR3 in DNA: TGTGCCAGCAACGCAGGGGGGTTCTCCTACAATGAGCAGTTCTTC.

This clone is categorized as medium-sized. The chain uses TRBV6-5 and TRBJ2-7; 8 bases map to TRBD1. V lost 4 bases to trimming and J lost 6 bases; unmatched junction nucleotides: 11. The CDR3 is 15 amino acids. Germline V gene data show CDR1 as MNHEY and CDR2 as SVGAGI. The CDR3 is CASSWGQDPTSEQYF. CDR3 DNA: TGTGCCAGCAGTTGGGGACAGGACCCGACCTCCGAGCAGTACTTC.